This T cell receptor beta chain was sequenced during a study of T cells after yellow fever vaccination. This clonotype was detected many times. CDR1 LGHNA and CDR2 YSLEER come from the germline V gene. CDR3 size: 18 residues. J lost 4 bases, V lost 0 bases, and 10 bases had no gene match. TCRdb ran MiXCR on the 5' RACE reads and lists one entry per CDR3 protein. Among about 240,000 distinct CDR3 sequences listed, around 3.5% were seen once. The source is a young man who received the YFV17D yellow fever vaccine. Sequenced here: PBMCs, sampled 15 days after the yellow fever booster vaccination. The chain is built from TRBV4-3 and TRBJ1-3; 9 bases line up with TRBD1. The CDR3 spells CASSQDGPRTGVGNTIYF. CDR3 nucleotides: TGCGCCAGCAGCCAAGACGGTCCCAGGACAGGGGTCGGAAACACCATATATTTT.